Below, 5 T cell receptor beta chains from the same sample are listed, as sequenced in a study of CD4 T cells in relation to SARS-CoV-2 and coronaviruses. Their antigens remain unidentified. CD4+ T cells from unexposed donors were obtained before the COVID-19 pandemic (2011-2018). After roughly ten days of culture, CD4+ T cells were isolated. Here immunoSEQ multiplex PCR was the method, and the copy in TCRdb shows in-frame clones only, minus some. Here the sample spans 20,000 to 30,000 clones, 65% to 80% being singletons. The sequenced sample consisted of CD4+ T cells from PBMCs, cultured in vitro. The receptors originated from a human donor in good health.

The chain uses TRBV6-5 and TRBJ2-3; D not resolved. V dropped 6 bases and J dropped 2 bases, with 12 bases sitting between them. The CDR3 spans 14 residues. The germline CDR1 and CDR2 sequences are MNHEY and SVGAGI. The CDR3 coding sequence is TGTGCCAGCAGCCCCTTTGCCGACACAGATACGCAGTATTTT. It is translated as CASSPFADTDTQYF.

This chain uses TRBV19 with TRBJ1-3, with TRBD1 matching 10 bases. The germline gives CDR1 LNHDA, CDR2 SQIVND (reference sequence). The CDR3 length is 15 residues. V lost 5 bases to trimming and J lost 2 bases; unmatched junction nucleotides: 3. The CDR3 bases are TGTGCCAGTAGTCGGGGACAGGGGACTGGAAACACCATATATTTT. The encoded protein is CASSRGQGTGNTIYF.

The rearrangement joins TRBV2 to TRBJ2-5; TRBD2 aligns across 9 bases. Germline lookup yields CDR1 SNHLY and CDR2 FYNNEI. The CDR3 has 15 amino acids. With V trimmed by 6 bases and J by 0 bases, 5 bases remained unmatched. The CDR3 is CASRRLAANQETQYF. The DNA for the CDR3 is TGTGCCAGCAGGAGACTAGCGGCGAACCAAGAGACCCAGTACTTC.

This clone was counted once. This chain joins TRBV7-3 and TRBJ2-1; D gene ambiguous. Trimming left V 2 bases short and J 5 bases short, with 10 bases between. The V gene's germline CDR1 is SGHTA and CDR2 FQGTGA. CDR3 length: 14 residues. The chain's CDR3 is CASSLSGRNNEQFF. CDR3 DNA: TGTGCCAGCAGCTTATCTGGCAGGAACAATGAGCAGTTCTTC.

The chain is built from TRBV10-3 and TRBJ1-2; D is undetermined. This CDR3 region has 16 residues. CDR1 is ENHRY and CDR2 is SYGVKD in the germline V gene. The V gene lost 1 base and the J gene lost 6 bases, with 18 bases spanning the gap. The CDR3 sequence is CAISEYSFTGPDGYTF. CDR3 bases: TGTGCCATCAGTGAGTATTCCTTCACTGGCCCGGATGGCTACACCTTC.